Shown below are 21 T cell receptor beta chains from a single sample sequenced in a study of a mutant IDH1 vaccine in newly diagnosed glioma. Assay: immunoSEQ multiplex PCR; the TCRdb copy retains only in-frame clones and omits some. The sample yields about 88,000 clones, around 80% seen once. Time point here: baseline, week 1 (first vaccination visit). The treatment was: pre-vaccination baseline after standard-of-care therapy. The sample here was PBMCs, taken from a glioma patient treated with radiotherapy, temozolomide or both. Receptors originate from a man between 35 and 55 years old with glioma. Some clones in this sample may be carry-over from other donors' samples.

The V call is TRBV5-1, the J call TRBJ1-1; 10 bases fit TRBD1. CDR1 is SGHRS and CDR2 is YFSETQ in the germline V gene. The CDR3 has 16 residues. The trim removed 4 bases at V and 1 base at J, leaving 7 bases unmatched. The CDR3 DNA is TGCGCCAGCAGCCGAGGACAGGGGGGATGGAACACTGAAGCTTTCTTT. It translates to CASSRGQGGWNTEAFF.

The rearrangement joins TRBV5-1 to TRBJ2-3, with 8 nucleotides matching TRBD2. Germline V gives CDR1 SGHRS, CDR2 YFSETQ. This CDR3 is 15 amino acids long. After removal of 5 bases from V and 2 bases from J, the junction contained 7 bases not matched to a gene. This CDR3 reads CASRGLEGNTDTQYF. The CDR3 DNA follows: TGCGCCAGCAGGGGACTAGAGGGGAACACAGATACGCAGTATTTT.

This sequence joins TRBV30 and TRBJ2-1, with 12 positions matching TRBD2. CDR3 length equals 13 residues. V lost 7 bases, J lost 9 bases, and 7 bases stayed unmatched. Germline V gene data show CDR1 as GTSNPN and CDR2 as SVGIG (reference sequence). CDR3 region: CAFTSGGPGEQFF. CDR3 coding DNA: TGTGCCTTTACTAGCGGGGGGCCTGGTGAGCAGTTCTTC.

The rearrangement joins TRBV6-5 to TRBJ1-5; D may be TRBD1 (5 bases). Deletions cut 2 bases from V and 7 bases from J, with 12 bases between. Germline V gene sequence: CDR1 MNHEY, CDR2 SVGAGI. This CDR3 has 14 residues. CDR3 amino acids: CASSYGGALQPQHF. The CDR3 coding sequence is TGTGCCAGCAGTTACGGAGGGGCCCTGCAGCCCCAGCATTTT.

The chain joins TRBV5-1 to TRBJ2-5; D is uncertain. Germline V CDR1 and CDR2: SGHRS, YFSETQ. This CDR3 is 14 amino acids long. V was trimmed by 2 bases and J by 1 base, leaving 9 bases between them. CDR3 DNA: TGCGCCAGCAGCTTTCCCCACCCCCAAGAGACCCAGTACTTC. This encodes CASSFPHPQETQYF. The full variable domain, rest sourced from reference TRBV5-1 and TRBJ2-5, is KAGVTQTPRYLIKTRGQQVTLSCSPISGHRSVSWYQQTPGQGLQFLFEYFSETQRNKGNFPGRFSGRQFSNSRSEMNVSTLELGDSALYLCASSFPHPQETQYFGPGTRLLVL.

This chain uses TRBV6-5 with TRBJ2-3; 10 positions agree with TRBD1. Germline CDR1 is MNHEY and CDR2 is SVGAGI. Trimming took 11 bases from V and 6 from J; bases not matched to a gene: 11. The CDR3 totals 14 residues. The CDR3 here is CASYRDRGSDTQYF. CDR3 nucleotides: TGTGCCTCCTACCGGGACAGGGGTTCCGATACGCAGTATTTT.

This chain joins TRBV7-9 and TRBJ2-5, with 13 bases lining up with TRBD2. Trimming removed 3 bases from V and 2 bases from J; junction bases left unmatched: 6. The germline gives CDR1 SEHNR, CDR2 FQNEAQ (reference sequence). The CDR3 totals 17 residues. The CDR3 sequence is CASSFGLAGVLQETQYF. In nucleotides, the CDR3 is TGTGCCAGCAGCTTTGGACTAGCGGGGGTCCTACAAGAGACCCAGTACTTC.

This clone occurred once. This chain joins TRBV6-1 and TRBJ1-1, with TRBD1 matching 8 bases. Germline CDR1 and CDR2: MNHNS and SASEGT. The V gene end was trimmed by 3 bases and the J gene end by 5 bases; junction bases not matched to a gene: 2. The CDR3 runs to 13 residues. CDR3 sequence reads: CASSDRGQTEAFF. The CDR3, as DNA: TGTGCCAGCAGTGACAGGGGGCAAACTGAAGCTTTCTTT.

The chain recombines TRBV7-9 with TRBJ1-6, with a weak D call TRBD1 (5 bases). The germline V and J ends were trimmed by 3 bases and 7 bases, with 13 bases remaining between them. Germline CDR1 is SEHNR and CDR2 is FQNEAQ (reference sequence). The CDR3 consists of 15 residues. As DNA, the CDR3 is TGTGCCAGCAGCTTCGAGGGACGGGGAAATTCACCCCTCCACTTT. The encoded protein is CASSFEGRGNSPLHF.

The rearrangement joins TRBV27 to TRBJ1-2, with 10 bases identical to TRBD1. Germline assignment: CDR1 MNHEY and CDR2 SMNVEV (reference sequence). The V segment lost 5 bases and the J segment 7 bases; nucleotides outside the gene matches: 7. The CDR3 is 14 residues long. The CDR3, as DNA: TGTGCCAGCAGTCTACGACAGGGGGCAGGTGGCTACACCTTC. Its protein product is CASSLRQGAGGYTF.

The chain uses TRBV2 and TRBJ2-3; D gene uncertain. Looked up from germline, CDR1 is SNHLY and CDR2 is FYNNEI. The CDR3 is made up of 12 amino acids. Trimming took 7 bases from V and 1 from J, leaving 6 bases between them. Written as DNA, the CDR3 is TGTGCCAGCACCCGGCGCACAGATACGCAGTATTTT. It translates to CASTRRTDTQYF.

This clone has just one count. The rearrangement uses TRBV5-1 and TRBJ2-5; tentative D call: TRBD1 (7 bases). The CDR3 is made up of 15 amino acids. Deletions cut 1 base from V and 4 bases from J, with 14 bases between. Per the germline V gene, CDR1 is SGHRS and CDR2 is YFSETQ. CDR3 sequence (DNA): TGCGCCAGCAGCTTGTCAGGGGGGTATGGAGAGACCCAGTACTTC. It encodes CASSLSGGYGETQYF.

The CDR3 protein is CASTEAVKGNYEQYF. Written as DNA, the CDR3 is TGTGCCAGCACCGAAGCAGTCAAGGGTAACTACGAGCAGTACTTC. The chain joins TRBV6-6 to TRBJ2-7; no clear D. Germline V CDR1 and CDR2: MNHNY, SVGAGI (reference sequence). The CDR3 extends over 15 amino acids. V dropped 7 bases and J dropped 3 bases, with 19 bases sitting between them.

This sequence joins TRBV30 and TRBJ2-1; D is unresolved. Between the trimmed V and J ends, which lost 4 bases and 4 bases, there was a span of 11 bases. Germline V CDR1 and CDR2: GTSNPN, SVGIG (reference sequence). The CDR3 has 13 residues. CDR3 region: CAWNRIEYNEQFF. The CDR3 nucleotides read TGTGCCTGGAATCGGATCGAGTACAATGAGCAGTTCTTC.

This rearrangement joins TRBV20-1 to TRBJ1-2; no clear D. Germline values: CDR1 DFQATT, CDR2 SNEGSKA (reference sequence). With 3 bases removed from V and 3 bases from J, the gap between germline ends came to 2 bases. The CDR3 is made up of 10 amino acids. CDR3 in amino acids: CSASDYGYTF. The CDR3 region has the DNA TGCAGTGCTAGTGACTATGGCTACACCTTC.

The V call is TRBV9, the J call TRBJ2-7, with D uncertain. Per the germline V gene, CDR1 is SGDLS and CDR2 is YYNGEE. Trimming cost V 2 bases and J 0 bases, with 12 bases left between them. The CDR3 is 15 amino acids. This CDR3 reads CASSVQSGNSYEQYF. The CDR3 nucleotides are TGTGCCAGCAGCGTCCAATCTGGTAACTCCTACGAGCAGTACTTC.

The chain employs TRBV5-4 and TRBJ1-1; no firm D call. The CDR3 totals 12 residues. The germline CDR1 and CDR2 sequences are SGHNT and YYREEE (reference sequence). Trimming took 2 bases from V and 0 from J, leaving 2 bases between them. The CDR3 sequence: CASSFMNTEAFF. CDR3 DNA: TGTGCCAGCAGCTTCATGAACACTGAAGCTTTCTTT.

The gene calls are TRBV27 and TRBJ2-7, with 9 bases aligning to TRBD1. The V and J ends lost 0 bases and 6 bases, in that order; junction bases with no gene match: 6. Per the germline V gene, CDR1 is MNHEY and CDR2 is SMNVEV (reference sequence). The CDR3 loop spans 15 amino acids. The CDR3 DNA follows: TGTGCCAGCAGTTTATCGAGGACAGGGGTTCTCGAGCAGTACTTC. This sequence encodes CASSLSRTGVLEQYF.

Worth noting for this clone: One end of the junction varies from germline; a read error may be responsible. The chain combines TRBV19 with TRBJ1-1; 8 bases match TRBD1. This CDR3 is 14 amino acids long. CDR1 is LNHDA and CDR2 is SQIVND in the germline V gene (reference sequence). CDR3 nucleotide sequence: TGTGCCAGTAGTATAGGCGCAGGGGGCACTGAAACTTTCTTT. It specifies CASSIGAGGTETFF. The whole variable domain, filled in from reference TRBV19 and TRBJ1-1, reads DGGITQSPKYLFRKEGQNVTLSCEQNLNHDAMYWYRQDPGQGLRLIYYSQIVNDFQKGDIAEGYSVSREKKESFPLTVTSAQKNPTAFYLCASSIGAGGTETFFGQGTRLTVV.

J is TRBJ1-4 and V is TRBV7-2, with D perhaps TRBD1 (5 bases). V gave up 5 bases and J gave up 2 bases, with 9 bases separating them. From germline, CDR1 is SGHTA and CDR2 FQGNSA. This CDR3 is 14 amino acids long. CDR3 protein: CASSTRQTNEKLFF. CDR3 DNA: TGTGCCAGCAGCACCCGACAGACTAATGAAAAACTGTTTTTT.

This chain links TRBV7-9 with TRBJ2-5; D not resolved. CDR1 is SEHNR, CDR2 FQNEAQ, per germline (reference sequence). The CDR3 has 15 amino acids. V was clipped by 5 bases and J by 3 bases, with 16 bases between them. The DNA for the CDR3 is TGTGCCAGCAGCCCCTTTACCTCAGAAAAAGAGACCCAGTACTTC. Encoded protein: CASSPFTSEKETQYF.